This TCR beta chain derives from a study of blood T cell repertoires in COVID-19. Study context: Whether acute or convalescent, the COVID-19 samples came from the United States, Italy and Spain. PBMCs, B-cell-depleted T cells, or T cells provided the cDNA or gDNA that made up the material.

The authors' processing: Amplified reference gene primers provided the basis for estimating nucleated cell counts. Only in-frame clones appear in the TCRdb table, and some are missing; sequencing was by immunoSEQ multiplex PCR. The V and J calls and the clone size are those of that table, but D and trimming were determined from the DNA. The data show about 250,000 clones, around nine tenths seen once. The CDR3 runs to 14 residues. The germline gives CDR1 KGHSH, CDR2 LQKENI. Unmatched junction bases numbered 4, after V lost 5 bases and J lost 4 bases. In the case of this clone: The same CDR3 arises from other DNA sequences in this sample as well.

The material sequenced was peripheral blood. This clonotype was sampled from a woman aged 40-49 years who had recovered from COVID-19. This rearrangement joins TRBV18 to TRBJ1-5; TRBD1 matches 8 bases. The CDR3 sequence: CASSADRGNQPQHF. The CDR3, as DNA: TGTGCCAGCTCAGCAGACAGGGGAAATCAGCCCCAGCATTTT.